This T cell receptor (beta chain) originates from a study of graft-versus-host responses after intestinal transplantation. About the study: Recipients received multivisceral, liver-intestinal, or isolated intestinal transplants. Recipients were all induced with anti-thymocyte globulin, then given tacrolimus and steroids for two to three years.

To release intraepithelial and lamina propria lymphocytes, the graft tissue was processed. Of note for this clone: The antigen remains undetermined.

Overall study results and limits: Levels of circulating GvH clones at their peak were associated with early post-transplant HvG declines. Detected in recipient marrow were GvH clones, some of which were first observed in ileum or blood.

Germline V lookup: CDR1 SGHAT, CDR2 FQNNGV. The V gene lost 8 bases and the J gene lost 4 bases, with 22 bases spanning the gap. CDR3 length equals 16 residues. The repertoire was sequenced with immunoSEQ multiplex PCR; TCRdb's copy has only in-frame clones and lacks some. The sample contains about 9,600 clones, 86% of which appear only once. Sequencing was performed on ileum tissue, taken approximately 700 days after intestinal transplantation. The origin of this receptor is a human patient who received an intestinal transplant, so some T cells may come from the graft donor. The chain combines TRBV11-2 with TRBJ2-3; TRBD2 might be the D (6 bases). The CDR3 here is CASLHPSTRGPDTQYF. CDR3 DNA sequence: TGTGCCAGCCTACACCCATCGACGCGGGGCCCAGATACGCAGTATTTT.